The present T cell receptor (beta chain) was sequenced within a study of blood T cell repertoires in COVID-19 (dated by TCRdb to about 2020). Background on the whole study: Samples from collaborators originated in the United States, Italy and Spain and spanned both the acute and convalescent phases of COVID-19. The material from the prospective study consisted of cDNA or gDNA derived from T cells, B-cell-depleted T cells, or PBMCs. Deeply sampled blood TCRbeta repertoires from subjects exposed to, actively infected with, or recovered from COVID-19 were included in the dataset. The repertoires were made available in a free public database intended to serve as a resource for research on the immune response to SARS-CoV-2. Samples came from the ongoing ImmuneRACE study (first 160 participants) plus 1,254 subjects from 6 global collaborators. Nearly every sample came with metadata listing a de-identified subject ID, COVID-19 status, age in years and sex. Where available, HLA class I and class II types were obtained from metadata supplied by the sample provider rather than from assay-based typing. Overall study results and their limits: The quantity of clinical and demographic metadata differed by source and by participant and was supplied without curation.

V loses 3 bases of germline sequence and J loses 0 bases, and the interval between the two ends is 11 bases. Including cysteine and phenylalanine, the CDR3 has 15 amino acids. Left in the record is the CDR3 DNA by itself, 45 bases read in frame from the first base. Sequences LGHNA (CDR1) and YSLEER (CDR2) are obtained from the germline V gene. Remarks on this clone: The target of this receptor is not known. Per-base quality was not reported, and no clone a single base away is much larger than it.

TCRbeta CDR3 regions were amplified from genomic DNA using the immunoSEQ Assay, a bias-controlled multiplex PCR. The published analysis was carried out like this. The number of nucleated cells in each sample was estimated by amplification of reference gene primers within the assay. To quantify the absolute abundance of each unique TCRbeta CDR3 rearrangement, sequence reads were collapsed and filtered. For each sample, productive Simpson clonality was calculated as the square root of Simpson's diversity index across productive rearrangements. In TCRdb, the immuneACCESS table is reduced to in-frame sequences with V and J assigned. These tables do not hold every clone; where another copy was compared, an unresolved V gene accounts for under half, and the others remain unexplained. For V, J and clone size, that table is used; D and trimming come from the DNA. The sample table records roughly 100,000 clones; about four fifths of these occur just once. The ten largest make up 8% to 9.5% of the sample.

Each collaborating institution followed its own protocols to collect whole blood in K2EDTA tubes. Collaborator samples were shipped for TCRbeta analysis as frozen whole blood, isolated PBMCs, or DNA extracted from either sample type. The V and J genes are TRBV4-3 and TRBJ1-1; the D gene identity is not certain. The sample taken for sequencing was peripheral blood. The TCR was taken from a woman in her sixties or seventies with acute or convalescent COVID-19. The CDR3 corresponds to CASSQHSSLNTEAFF. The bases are TGCGCCAGCAGCCAGCACAGCAGTCTGAACACTGAAGCTTTCTTT.